The 32 T cell receptor beta chains in this list originate from one sample, sequenced in a study of identical twins (dated by TCRdb to the mid-2010s). Library creation used 5' RACE. TCRdb shows the sequencer as Illumina HiSeq 2000. TCRdb trimmed public reads at Q25 via fastp, called clones via MiXCR and kept in-frame beta chains. Duplicate CDR3 protein sequences are folded into a single record with the most common DNA and genes. The sample contains roughly 700,000 distinct CDR3 sequences, more than 6.5% of them found a single time. The ten largest clones add up to 0.98% of the sample. These data were also reused for a study on yellow fever vaccine responses in identical twins.

Sequenced sample: PBMCs. The origin of the receptors is a woman aged 18-29 years in good health.

This clonotype was picked up a small number of times. This chain connects TRBV5-5 to TRBJ2-1; D possibly corresponds to TRBD2 (7 bases). V was cut by 6 bases and J by 6 bases, with 16 bases left in between. This CDR3 is built from 14 residues. Germline V gene sequence: CDR1 SGHKS, CDR2 YYEKEE (reference sequence). CDR3 region: CASIPMGGLNEQFF. The CDR3 DNA follows: TGTGCCAGCATCCCTATGGGGGGGCTCAATGAGCAGTTCTTC. Looking up the rest from reference TRBV5-5 and TRBJ2-1 gives the full variable domain: DAGVTQSPTHLIKTRGQQVTLRCSPISGHKSVSWYQQVLGQGPQFIFQYYEKEERGRGNFPDRFSARQFPNYSSELNVNALLLGDSALYLCASIPMGGLNEQFFGPGTRLTVL.

V is TRBV20-1 and J is TRBJ1-1, with D unclear. There are 14 residues in the CDR3. The V gene lost 5 bases and the J gene lost 5 bases, with 18 bases spanning the gap. In germline, CDR1 is DFQATT, CDR2 SNEGSKA (reference sequence). The CDR3 reads CSAPIGRAGTEAFF. In DNA form, the CDR3 reads TGCAGTGCTCCTATCGGGAGGGCGGGTACTGAAGCTTTCTTT.

The chain joins TRBV20-1 to TRBJ2-3; D is possibly TRBD1 (7 bases). Per germline, CDR1 DFQATT and CDR2 SNEGSKA (reference sequence). The CDR3 spans 17 residues. The V end was cut by 5 bases, the J end by 1 base, with 22 bases between. As DNA, the CDR3 is TGCAGTGCTGGGAGGACAGGTCCCTTAGCGGGCACAGATACGCAGTATTTT. Protein: CSAGRTGPLAGTDTQYF.

At least ten counts were recorded for this clonotype. The J gene is TRBJ2-7, the V gene TRBV5-1; D possibly corresponds to TRBD2 (5 bases). The germline CDR1 and CDR2 sequences are SGHRS and YFSETQ. Trimming cost V 3 bases and J 3 bases, with 16 bases left between them. The CDR3 totals 15 residues. This CDR3 reads CASSSLARNNYEQYF. DNA of the CDR3: TGCGCCAGCAGCTCCTTAGCGCGGAACAACTACGAGCAGTACTTC.

The chain uses TRBV27 and TRBJ2-2, with 10 bases aligning to TRBD2. Germline V gene sequence: CDR1 MNHEY, CDR2 SMNVEV (reference sequence). V was clipped by 5 bases and J by 5 bases; unmatched bases: 11. The CDR3 totals 17 residues. In nucleotides, the CDR3 is TGTGCCAGCAGTCCCCCGGGTAGCGGGGGGCAAACCGGGGAGCTGTTTTTT. Translation gives CASSPPGSGGQTGELFF.

This clonotype was seen a handful of times. This chain uses TRBV3-1 with TRBJ2-7; D gene ambiguous. Germline lookup yields CDR1 LGHDT and CDR2 YNNKEL (reference sequence). This CDR3 has 12 amino acids. Deletions cut 1 base from V and 7 bases from J, with 8 bases between. The CDR3 here is CASSQGQSEQYF. The CDR3 DNA reads TGTGCCAGCAGCCAAGGCCAATCGGAGCAGTACTTC.

This clonotype was recorded a few times. The chain has TRBV4-2 and TRBJ2-1, with D perhaps TRBD2 (7 bases). Trimming took off 4 bases at V and 8 bases at J, with 12 bases between the two ends. Per germline, CDR1 LGHNA and CDR2 YNFKEQ. The CDR3 is 13 amino acids. CDR3 bases: TGTGCCAGCAGCCGCCGGGGGGCCGATGAGCAGTTCTTC. Protein sequence: CASSRRGADEQFF.

V is TRBV7-8 and J is TRBJ2-2; D is perhaps TRBD1 or TRBD2 (5 bases each). The CDR3 has 14 amino acids. CDR1 is SGHVS, CDR2 FQNEAQ, per germline. V shed 1 base and J shed 6 bases, with 9 bases lying between them. Here the CDR3 DNA reads TGTGCCAGCAGCTTAGTTTTGGGGGCCGGGGAGCTGTTTTTT. Its translation: CASSLVLGAGELFF.

The rearrangement joins TRBV10-3 to TRBJ1-1; TRBD1 aligns across 7 bases. The CDR3 sequence is 14 residues long. Per the germline V gene, CDR1 is ENHRY and CDR2 is SYGVKD. V gave up 2 bases and J gave up 6 bases; unmatched junction bases: 6. CDR3 in amino acids: CAISEIDQGAEAFF. CDR3 nucleotides: TGTGCCATCAGTGAGATAGACCAGGGGGCTGAAGCTTTCTTT.

This clonotype was picked up a small number of times. V gene TRBV24-1 combines with J gene TRBJ2-1; no clear D gene. Germline V lookup: CDR1 KGHDR, CDR2 SFDVKD. V gave up 5 bases and J gave up 10 bases, with 26 bases separating them. CDR3 size: 17 residues. The CDR3 is CATSGLGSGPYEAEQFF. In DNA, the CDR3 is TGTGCCACCAGTGGTCTCGGATCCGGGCCCTATGAGGCGGAGCAGTTCTTC.

The chain has TRBV12-3 or TRBV12-4 and TRBJ2-3; the D call may be TRBD1 or TRBD2 (6 bases each). V lost 3 bases and J lost 2, with 24 bases in between. CDR3 length: 19 residues. DNA for the CDR3: TGTGCCAGCAGTTTTCAAGAAGGTATCGGGGGCCTAACCACAGATACGCAGTATTTT. It specifies CASSFQEGIGGLTTDTQYF.

The chain combines TRBV6-2 or TRBV6-3 with TRBJ2-5; D gene unclear. This CDR3 contains 14 residues. Between the trimmed V and J ends, which lost 5 bases and 1 base, there was a span of 11 bases. Germline V CDR1 and CDR2: MNHEY, SVGEGT. The CDR3 nucleotides read TGTGCCAGCAGTCCTCAGTCGCCCCAAGAGACCCAGTACTTC. This encodes CASSPQSPQETQYF.

The chain recombines TRBV4-2 with TRBJ1-1; D perhaps matches TRBD1 (5 bases). Trimming took off 1 base at V and 3 bases at J, with 12 bases between the two ends. CDR3 size: 15 residues. The germline gives CDR1 LGHNA, CDR2 YNFKEQ. CDR3 residues: CASSQGTGGDTEAFF. CDR3 DNA: TGTGCCAGCAGCCAAGGTACAGGTGGGGACACTGAAGCTTTCTTT.

This clonotype occurred a few times. The genes are TRBV9 and TRBJ2-1, with TRBD2 matching over 10 bases. V was clipped by 0 bases and J by 10 bases; unmatched bases: 13. The length of the CDR3 is 17 residues. Per the germline V gene, CDR1 is SGDLS and CDR2 is YYNGEE. The CDR3 spells CASSVAGSSGGGREQFF. The CDR3 nucleotides are TGTGCCAGCAGCGTAGCTGGGTCTAGCGGGGGTGGTAGGGAGCAGTTCTTC.

The chain recombines TRBV6-1 with TRBJ2-1, with D possibly being TRBD1 (6 bases). Germline-derived CDR1 and CDR2 are MNHNS and SASEGT. The CDR3 is made up of 15 amino acids. Trimming left V 6 bases short and J 0 bases short, with 12 bases between. As DNA, the CDR3 is TGTGCCAGCAGACAAGACAGGACCTCCTACAATGAGCAGTTCTTC. Protein: CASRQDRTSYNEQFF.

This clonotype has ten or more counts. The chain combines TRBV28 with TRBJ2-7; 9 bases line up with TRBD1. The germline gives CDR1 MDHEN, CDR2 SYDVKM. This CDR3 is 15 amino acids long. V trimming: 5 bases; J trimming: 3 bases; junction bases outside the gene matches: 8. The CDR3 spells CASSADRGALYEQYF. The DNA for the CDR3 is TGTGCCAGCAGTGCAGACAGGGGGGCCCTCTACGAGCAGTACTTC.

This clonotype has only a few counts. The genes are TRBV7-8 and TRBJ2-2, with D unresolved. The CDR3 is 15 amino acids. Germline CDR1 SGHVS, CDR2 FQNEAQ. Trimming cost V 1 base and J 5 bases, with 11 bases left between them. CDR3 in amino acids: CASSLEVVLTGELFF. DNA of the CDR3: TGTGCCAGCAGCTTAGAGGTGGTACTAACCGGGGAGCTGTTTTTT.

The chain couples TRBV6-4 to TRBJ2-1, with TRBD2 identical over 7 bases. Germline CDR1 is MRHNA and CDR2 is SNTAGT. This CDR3 region has 18 residues. The V and J ends lost 2 bases and 4 bases, in that order; junction bases with no gene match: 14. In DNA, the CDR3 is TGTGCCAGCAGTGACCGCGGGGTTGGATTAGCGGGTTACAATGAGCAGTTCTTC. Translated, it gives CASSDRGVGLAGYNEQFF.

This clonotype occurred many times. The CDR3 loop reads CASSQDVEREVYNEQFF. The CDR3 DNA follows: TGCGCCAGCAGCCAAGATGTTGAGCGGGAGGTTTACAATGAGCAGTTCTTC. The chain has TRBV4-3 and TRBJ2-1, with 9 bases fitting TRBD2. Germline trimming cut 0 bases from V and 4 bases from J; bases unmatched to any gene: 7. This CDR3 spans 17 amino acids. CDR1 and CDR2 (germline): LGHNA, YSLEER.

In its sample, this clonotype was seen many times. The J gene is TRBJ2-3, the V gene TRBV5-1; D is uncertain. Per germline, CDR1 SGHRS and CDR2 YFSETQ. V lost 0 bases and J lost 2, with 13 bases in between. This CDR3 contains 16 residues. This CDR3 is CASSLVWLGPTDTQYF. CDR3 DNA sequence: TGCGCCAGCAGCTTGGTGTGGCTAGGGCCCACAGATACGCAGTATTTT.

The V gene is TRBV15, the J gene TRBJ1-4, with D possibly being TRBD1 (6 bases). Deletions cut 1 base from V and 6 bases from J, with 12 bases between. Germline V CDR1 and CDR2: LNHNV, YYDKDF (reference sequence). The CDR3 contains 15 residues. CDR3 amino acids: CATSRVTGAHEKLFF. The CDR3 DNA follows: TGTGCCACCAGCAGAGTAACGGGGGCTCATGAAAAACTGTTTTTT.

In this sample, this clonotype turned up many times. This chain connects TRBV18 to TRBJ1-2; unclear D gene. Germline V gives CDR1 KGHSH, CDR2 LQKENI. V was trimmed by 2 bases and J by 4 bases, leaving 11 bases between them. The CDR3 runs to 14 residues. CDR3 residues: CASSPLVDFYGYTF. In nucleotides, the CDR3 is TGTGCCAGCTCACCATTGGTCGATTTCTATGGCTACACCTTC. The entire variable domain, with the rest obtained from reference TRBV18 and TRBJ1-2, is as follows: NAGVMQNPRHLVRRRGQEARLRCSPMKGHSHVYWYRQLPEEGLKFMVYLQKENIIDESGMPKERFSAEFPKEGPSILRIQQVVRGDSAAYFCASSPLVDFYGYTFGSGTRLTVV.

The V call is TRBV20-1, the J call TRBJ2-7; 11 bases are shared with TRBD2. V dropped 3 bases and J dropped 5; count of bases not matched to a gene: 9. This CDR3 has 15 residues. Germline assignment: CDR1 DFQATT and CDR2 SNEGSKA (reference sequence). The CDR3 nucleotides read TGCAGTGCTAGGCCCGGGACTAGCGGAAGACACGAGCAGTACTTC. Residues: CSARPGTSGRHEQYF.

This clonotype was detected only a few times. V gene TRBV7-2 combines with J gene TRBJ1-1; D remains ambiguous. Germline lookup yields CDR1 SGHTA and CDR2 FQGNSA. V shed 1 base and J shed 4 bases, with 13 bases lying between them. The CDR3 contains 15 residues. CDR3 coding DNA: TGTGCCAGCAGCTTAGTGGTCTACGACGGCACTGAAGCTTTCTTT. Protein: CASSLVVYDGTEAFF. Based on the CDR3 plus reference TRBV7-2 and TRBJ1-1, the full variable domain is GAGVSQSPSNKVTEKGKDVELRCDPISGHTALYWYRQSLGQGLEFLIYFQGNSAPDKSGLPSDRFSAERTGGSVSTLTIQRTQQEDSAVYLCASSLVVYDGTEAFFGQGTRLTVV.

The chain couples TRBV25-1 to TRBJ2-1; 8 nucleotides match TRBD2. The CDR3 runs 17 residues. CDR1 MGHDK and CDR2 SYGVNS come from the germline V gene. V trimming: 2 bases; J trimming: 3 bases; junction bases outside the gene matches: 9. CDR3 sequence: CASSETSSGRHYNEQFF. CDR3 DNA sequence: TGTGCCAGCAGTGAAACTTCTAGCGGGCGCCACTACAATGAGCAGTTCTTC. The whole variable domain, filled in from reference TRBV25-1 and TRBJ2-1, reads EADIYQTPRYLVIGTGKKITLECSQTMGHDKMYWYQQDPGMELHLIHYSYGVNSTEKGDLSSESTVSRIRTEHFPLTLESARPSHTSQYLCASSETSSGRHYNEQFFGPGTRLTVL.

This CDR3 is CASSFSPMYQETQYF. The CDR3 DNA follows: TGTGCCAGCAGCTTTTCCCCGATGTACCAAGAGACCCAGTACTTC. V usage is TRBV7-2 and J usage is TRBJ2-5; D gene ambiguous. Germline V gene lookup returns CDR1 SGHTA and CDR2 FQGNSA. CDR3 length equals 15 residues. V was cut by 3 bases and J by 0 bases, with 11 bases left in between.

This clonotype was counted at least ten times. This rearrangement joins TRBV12-3 or TRBV12-4 to TRBJ2-6; D gene ambiguous. The CDR3 totals 16 residues. V lost 2 bases to trimming and J lost 0 bases, with 8 bases between them. The CDR3 DNA sequence: TGTGCCAGCAGTTTAAAGGCCGGCTCTGGGGCCAACGTCCTGACTTTC. Its translation: CASSLKAGSGANVLTF.

This clonotype was seen only a few times. The chain links TRBV12-3 or TRBV12-4 to TRBJ2-6; perhaps D is TRBD1 or TRBD2 (6 bases each). The CDR3 runs to 18 residues. The V end was cut by 1 base, the J end by 0 bases, with 13 bases between. CDR3 loop: CASSLVGGPLSGANVLTF. The CDR3 DNA sequence: TGTGCCAGCAGTTTAGTGGGGGGCCCTCTCTCTGGGGCCAACGTCCTGACTTTC.

The chain is built from TRBV4-3 and TRBJ2-7, with D perhaps given as TRBD1 or TRBD2 (5 bases each). CDR1 is LGHNA, CDR2 YSLEER, per germline. V lost 0 bases and J 4 bases, leaving 10 bases between the germline ends. This CDR3 contains 14 residues. Here the CDR3 reads CASSQDRDRYEQYF. For the CDR3, the DNA is TGCGCCAGCAGCCAAGATAGGGACCGTTACGAGCAGTACTTC.

This clonotype was counted a few times. This sequence joins TRBV6-2 or TRBV6-3 and TRBJ2-2, with D unresolved. The germline V and J ends were trimmed by 2 bases and 6 bases, with 19 bases remaining between them. The CDR3 runs 17 residues. Germline loops: CDR1 MNHEY, CDR2 SVGEGT. The CDR3 coding sequence is TGTGCCAGCAGTTACCTTAGACGAGGCCCAGGCCCCGGGGAGCTGTTTTTT. It yields the protein CASSYLRRGPGPGELFF.

This clonotype was counted at least ten times. The chain is built from TRBV12-3 or TRBV12-4 and TRBJ1-1, with D tentatively TRBD1 (6 bases). V lost 7 bases to trimming and J lost 5 bases, with 11 bases between them. This CDR3 has 12 amino acids. CDR3 region: CASNGGRTEAFF. CDR3 bases: TGTGCCAGCAATGGGGGCCGGACTGAAGCTTTCTTT.

V usage is TRBV29-1 and J usage is TRBJ2-5; TRBD1 is a possible D gene (5 bases). The CDR3 covers 16 residues. V was trimmed by 6 bases and J by 5 bases, leaving 25 bases between them. Germline V gene data show CDR1 as SQVTM and CDR2 as ANQGSEA. CDR3 sequence: CSVPLSPQGIDETQYF. CDR3 nucleotides: TGCAGCGTGCCCCTTTCTCCCCAGGGAATCGATGAGACCCAGTACTTC.